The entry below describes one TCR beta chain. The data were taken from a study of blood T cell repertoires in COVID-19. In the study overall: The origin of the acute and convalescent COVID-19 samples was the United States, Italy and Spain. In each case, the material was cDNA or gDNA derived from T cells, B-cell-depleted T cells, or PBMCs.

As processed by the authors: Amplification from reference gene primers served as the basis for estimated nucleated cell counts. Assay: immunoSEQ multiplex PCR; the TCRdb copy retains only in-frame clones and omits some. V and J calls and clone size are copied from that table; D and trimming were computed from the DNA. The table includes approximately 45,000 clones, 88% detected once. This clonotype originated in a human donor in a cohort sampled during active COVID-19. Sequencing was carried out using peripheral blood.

The CDR3 DNA sequence: TGTGCCAGCAGCCAAGATCTAGGCGGTCCCCAGTACTTC. It yields the protein CASSQDLGGPQYF. The gene calls are TRBV3-1 (or the pseudogene TRBV3-2) and TRBJ2-5; no definite D call. This CDR3 spans 13 amino acids. CDR1 and CDR2 from the germline V gene are LGHDT and YNNKEL (reference sequence). Trimming pared 0 bases from V and 9 bases from J, leaving 11 bases between.